A single TCR beta chain is shown here with its context. CDR1 is DFQATT, CDR2 SNEGSKA, per germline (reference sequence). This CDR3 has 12 residues. V lost 1 base to trimming and J lost 6 bases; unmatched junction nucleotides: 2. This sample stems from a study of immune heterogeneity within non-small cell lung tumors. Multiplex PCR amplified TCR beta CDR3 with 32 V and 13 J primers. From the multiplex PCR reads, TCRdb called clonotypes with MiXCR, one entry per CDR3 protein. The sample carries around 16,000 distinct CDR3 sequences, around 27% recorded once. Per sample, around 0.65 ug of bulk tumor genomic DNA was the template used. Biopsies that were spaced far apart were taken, several per primary tumor, during surgery. Patients went through curative surgery, and their non-small cell lung cancer was untreated and newly diagnosed.

The source material was lung tumor tissue. The TCR was taken from a man aged 40-49 years with non-small cell lung cancer. This chain joins TRBV20-1 and TRBJ2-5, with TRBD2 identical over 7 bases. CDR3 loop: CSARGGGKTQYF. CDR3 nucleotide sequence: TGCAGTGCTAGAGGGGGGGGGAAGACCCAGTACTTC.